This T cell receptor beta chain was captured in a study of T cells of healthy individuals (dated by TCRdb to between 2017 and 2018). The library was generated by 5' RACE. The instrument was an Illumina MiSeq. Using fastp trimming at Q25 and MiXCR clonotype assembly, TCRdb reanalyzed the public sequencing data and kept in-frame beta chains. Duplicate CDR3 protein sequences are folded into a single record with the most common DNA and genes. The sample table lists fewer than 75,000 distinct CDR3 sequences, about a sixth of them with a count of one. The top ten hold about 4.7% of the sample. From its cysteine to its phenylalanine, the CDR3 spans 15 amino acids. Only the CDR3 DNA is retained, 45 bases long and in frame from the first base. The V end gives up 5 bases and the J end 5 bases, leaving 9 bases in the junction not matched to a gene. CDR1 and CDR2 were assigned from the germline V gene (reference sequence) as DFQATT and SNEGSKA.

As for this clonotype: The clone's antigen remains unknown. Nothing much larger sits one base from this clone, and base qualities are not available.

This receptor was taken from a human donor in good health. The sequence links TRBV20-1 to TRBJ1-5; TRBD1 matches 10 bases in the middle. CDR3 sequence: CSALEATGGYQPQHF. The nucleotides are TGCAGTGCTCTAGAGGCGACAGGGGGCTATCAGCCCCAGCATTTT.